Listed below are T cell receptor beta chains from one sample, sequenced in a study of blood T cells in healthy people across ages. TCRdb reprocessed the 5' RACE reads via MiXCR and lists one record per CDR3 protein. The data show about 1.4 million distinct CDR3 sequences, with approximately 59% seen just once and about 6.3% held by the top ten. Sequences were obtained from blood. The receptors derive from a young man in good health. Both conserved end residues are part of each CDR3. Each record gives: CDR3 DNA, CDR3 protein, clone size, J gene, V gene, D gene. The D gene is left open where the match is weak. Not every row has a clone size; where given, it reads once, few, many or a size class.

DNA: TGTGCCAGCTTCATGTCTGTAGCCAAAAACATTCAGTACTTC; CDR3: CASFMSVAKNIQYF; size: once; J: TRBJ2-4; V: TRBV2; D: .
DNA: TGTGCCAGCAGCCAACCGACAGGGAGACCCTACGAGCAGTACTTC; CDR3: CASSQPTGRPYEQYF; size: few; J: TRBJ2-7; V: TRBV16; D: TRBD1
DNA: TGTGCCAGCAGTGATTTCAGGGATCCCGACGAGCAGTACTTC; CDR3: CASSDFRDPDEQYF; size: .; J: TRBJ2-7; V: TRBV25-1; D: .
DNA: TGCGCCAGCAGCGTTCTGACAGACTTAAACTACGAGCAGTACTTC; CDR3: CASSVLTDLNYEQYF; size: .; J: TRBJ2-7; V: TRBV4-1; D: .
DNA: TGTGCCAGCAGATTCAGCGGGAGAGGGGCCGGGGAGCTGTTTTTT; CDR3: CASRFSGRGAGELFF; size: few; J: TRBJ2-2; V: TRBV12-3/TRBV12-4; D: TRBD2
DNA: TGCAGTCAAGAAGCGCCGGGCTACCGCGGAGATACGCAGTATTTT; CDR3: CSQEAPGYRGDTQYF; size: .; J: TRBJ2-3; V: TRBV20-1; D: .
DNA: TGTGCCAGCAGAACCTGGACTAGCGGGGACCACATTCAGTACTTC; CDR3: CASRTWTSGDHIQYF; size: once; J: TRBJ2-4; V: TRBV6-2/TRBV6-3; D: TRBD2
DNA: TGTGCCATCAGAGGACAGCTGCATCAGCCCCAGCATTTT; CDR3: CAIRGQLHQPQHF; size: .; J: TRBJ1-5; V: TRBV10-3; D: .
DNA: TGTGCCAGCAGCCAAGACAGCGGTGGCGAGCAGTTCTTC; CDR3: CASSQDSGGEQFF; size: .; J: TRBJ2-1; V: TRBV4-2; D: .
DNA: TGTGCCACAGTAGAGGCAGATACGCAGTATTTT; CDR3: CATVEADTQYF; size: few; J: TRBJ2-3; V: TRBV2; D: .
DNA: TGCAGTGCTAGAGATCTTTCCTCAGGAAATTCACCCCTCCACTTT; CDR3: CSARDLSSGNSPLHF; size: .; J: TRBJ1-6; V: TRBV20-1; D: .
DNA: TGTGCCAGCAGCTTAGCGCCCGAGGCAGCATCCTACGAGCAGTACTTC; CDR3: CASSLAPEAASYEQYF; size: .; J: TRBJ2-7; V: TRBV7-6; D: .
DNA: TGTGCCAGCAGCTTCGGGACAGGGCTTAATAGGGGAGAGACCCAGTACTTC; CDR3: CASSFGTGLNRGETQYF; size: .; J: TRBJ2-5; V: TRBV7-9; D: TRBD1
DNA: TGTGCCATCAGTGAGGGGGACAGTCGGGAGTACTTC; CDR3: CAISEGDSREYF; size: .; J: TRBJ2-4; V: TRBV10-3; D: TRBD1
DNA: TGTGCCAGCAGCTTAGACTTGGACAAACCCTACGAGCAGTACTTC; CDR3: CASSLDLDKPYEQYF; size: .; J: TRBJ2-7; V: TRBV7-9; D: .
DNA: TGTGCCAGCAGCGCAACTGCAACCTACGAGCAGTACTTC; CDR3: CASSATATYEQYF; size: few; J: TRBJ2-7; V: TRBV7-8; D: .
DNA: TGCAGCGTTGTACCCGGGGATCCTGGGGGTGAGCAGTTCTTC; CDR3: CSVVPGDPGGEQFF; size: few; J: TRBJ2-1; V: TRBV29-1; D: .
DNA: TGTGCCACCAACTATATGAACACTGAAGCTTTCTTT; CDR3: CATNYMNTEAFF; size: .; J: TRBJ1-1; V: TRBV12-3/TRBV12-4; D: .
DNA: TGTGCCAGCAGGTTAGCGGGAGCCTCATACGAGCAGTACTTC; CDR3: CASRLAGASYEQYF; size: .; J: TRBJ2-7; V: TRBV6-2/TRBV6-3; D: TRBD2
DNA: TGTGCCAGCAAGCCAGATGGGCTCTCCAATGAGCAGTTCTTC; CDR3: CASKPDGLSNEQFF; size: .; J: TRBJ2-1; V: TRBV2; D: .
DNA: TGTGCCAGCAGCCCGAGTGAGGCCCACAGGCGGACGGAGCAGTTCTTC; CDR3: CASSPSEAHRRTEQFF; size: .; J: TRBJ2-1; V: TRBV7-9; D: .
DNA: TGTGCCAGCAGCCCCGGGACAGGGAGACTGTTTTTT; CDR3: CASSPGTGRLFF; size: .; J: TRBJ1-4; V: TRBV7-2; D: TRBD1
DNA: TGTGCCAGCAGTTACTCGATGAAGGGGGCTACTTCCTACGAGCAGTACTTC; CDR3: CASSYSMKGATSYEQYF; size: .; J: TRBJ2-7; V: TRBV6-2/TRBV6-3; D: TRBD1
DNA: TGTGCCAGCAGCTCGGACGTCTCCAAGTACGAGCAGTACTTC; CDR3: CASSSDVSKYEQYF; size: few; J: TRBJ2-7; V: TRBV7-9; D: .
DNA: TGTGCCAGCAGGGCAACACAGGGGAAAATCTACGAGCAGTACTTC; CDR3: CASRATQGKIYEQYF; size: .; J: TRBJ2-7; V: TRBV27; D: TRBD1
DNA: TGCAGTGCGGAAGAACGAACTAATGAAAAACTGTTTTTT; CDR3: CSAEERTNEKLFF; size: .; J: TRBJ1-4; V: TRBV20-1; D: .
DNA: TGCAGCCCCTCCGACAGGGCTTTAGCTAACTATGGCTACACCTTC; CDR3: CSPSDRALANYGYTF; size: .; J: TRBJ1-2; V: TRBV29-1; D: TRBD1
DNA: TGCAGCGTTGATTGGTCGGTTAACACAGATACGCAGTATTTT; CDR3: CSVDWSVNTDTQYF; size: .; J: TRBJ2-3; V: TRBV29-1; D: .
DNA: TGCGCCAGCAGCCCTCACCCAGGGACTAGCGGGAACTCCTACGAGCAGTACTTC; CDR3: CASSPHPGTSGNSYEQYF; size: few; J: TRBJ2-7; V: TRBV4-1; D: TRBD2
DNA: TGTGCCATCAGTACTACAGGGGCGTGGGAATACGAGCAGTACTTC; CDR3: CAISTTGAWEYEQYF; size: .; J: TRBJ2-7; V: TRBV10-3; D: TRBD1
DNA: TGTGCCAGCAGTTACTCGCGGTCGGGAAACAATGAGCAGTTCTTC; CDR3: CASSYSRSGNNEQFF; size: few; J: TRBJ2-1; V: TRBV6-5; D: .
DNA: TGTGCCACCAGCAGATTCGGGACAGGGAGGGTCAATGAGCAGTTCTTC; CDR3: CATSRFGTGRVNEQFF; size: few; J: TRBJ2-1; V: TRBV15; D: TRBD1
DNA: TGCGCCAGCAGCCAGTGGGAGCGGATAGCCAAAAACATTCAGTACTTC; CDR3: CASSQWERIAKNIQYF; size: .; J: TRBJ2-4; V: TRBV4-1; D: .
DNA: TGTGCCAGCAGCCCCGGGACCCAACAATCCTCCTACGAGCAGTACTTC; CDR3: CASSPGTQQSSYEQYF; size: few; J: TRBJ2-7; V: TRBV7-9; D: .
DNA: TGCGCCAGCAGCCAAGGTCAGGGGACTAATCCCTACGAGCAGTACTTC; CDR3: CASSQGQGTNPYEQYF; size: .; J: TRBJ2-7; V: TRBV4-3; D: .
DNA: TGTGCCAGCAGTGCGGCCGTCGTTCCTGGCTACACCTTC; CDR3: CASSAAVVPGYTF; size: .; J: TRBJ1-2; V: TRBV6-2/TRBV6-3; D: .